Reported below is one T cell receptor beta chain. Its antigen is currently unknown. These data are taken from a study of T cell responses to AZD1222 COVID-19 vaccine. Germline CDR1 is KGHSH and CDR2 is LQKENI. The germline V and J ends were trimmed by 4 bases and 9 bases, with 16 bases remaining between them. The CDR3 sequence is 15 residues long. Study-wide points: Seropositive AZD1222 recipients at baseline numbered only 6 or 7. The study sampled repertoires only after the peak T cell response. Among spike-specific TCRs, nearly half reportedly target unmutated variant regions. Researchers report vaccine-associated CD4 TCRs spanning spike, with dominance at 160-218 and 743-854.

Some clones are missing from TCRdb's copy, which holds only in-frame ones; the method was immunoSEQ multiplex PCR. Of just over 90,000 clones listed, 75% to 90% are singletons. This material consisted of peripheral blood, taken 28 days after the second AZD1222 dose. The source is an adult who received the AZD1222 COVID-19 vaccine. The rearrangement uses TRBV18 and TRBJ1-6; possibly TRBD1 for D (6 bases). The CDR3 coding sequence is TGTGCCAGCTCACTTGACAGGTCCGGAAGTTCACCCCTCCACTTT. Its translation is CASSLDRSGSSPLHF.